This T cell receptor beta chain comes out of a study of response to subunit inactivated influenza vaccine (dated by TCRdb to the late 2010s). Regarding the research as a whole: To follow how T cells responded to a trivalent subunit inactivated influenza vaccine, the researchers relied on deep quantitative profiling of the T cell receptor repertoire. The full study reports these points: It was suggested by the authors that each seasonal influenza vaccination may recruit only a limited number of new T cells.

The library was obtained by RT-PCR. The instrument was an Illumina HiSeq 2500. TCRdb reprocessing: public reads trimmed at Q25 with fastp, clones called with MiXCR, in-frame beta chains kept. Entries are consolidated by CDR3 protein sequence, retaining the most common genes and DNA. The sample table records around 570,000 distinct CDR3 sequences; around 11% of these occur just once. The ten largest make up about 10% of the sample. The table lists this clonotype with many counts. What this receptor recognizes is not known. Base qualities were left out, and no much larger clone turns up one base away. CDR1 is given as SGHDT and CDR2 as YYEEEE, both from the germline V gene. V is pared back by 4 bases and J by 12 bases, with 15 bases lying between the germline termini. Counted from cysteine to phenylalanine, this CDR3 has 12 amino acids. The CDR3 DNA has 36 bases and is translated from base 1. The sample was also reused in another study, on T cells expressing NK-cell markers. From the second report: TCR beta cDNA libraries were prepared using 5'RACE template switching, which introduced a universal primer site and unique molecular identifiers. Three sorted T-cell subsets (CD3+CD56+NKG2C+, CD3+CD56+NKG2C- and CD3+CD56-NKG2C+) from about 8 donors had their TCR beta-chain repertoires profiled. Among the eight sequenced donors, only one was HCMV-seronegative, while the other seven were HCMV-seropositive. To restrict sorting to alphabetaTCR-expressing T cells, an anti-gammadeltaTCR antibody was added in several experiments. In six donors, the dominant CD3+CD56+NKG2C+ clonotypes were among the top 10 CD8+ clonotypes and accounted for about 1.0-7.5% of CD8+ T cells. Those dominant clonotypes were again the most abundant among CD3+CD56-NKG2C+ cells in several donors, at roughly 28.3-65%. It remained unclear whether the expanded NKG2C-expressing T cell clones were specific for HCMV antigens. The eight sequenced donors were randomly selected healthy volunteers, three men and five women. HCMV-specific IgG was detected in serum with a commercial ELISA kit to determine HCMV serostatus. Peripheral blood mononuclear cells were isolated from blood by Ficoll density gradient centrifugation. For several donors, bulk peripheral blood T-cell repertoires were also sequenced from unsorted PBMC. cDNA synthesis was primed from the TCR beta constant segment, followed by two successive PCR amplification steps. The libraries were sequenced on Illumina HiSeq 2000/2500, MiSeq or NextSeq, producing 2 x 150 bp reads. MIGEC was used to demultiplex reads and group reads by UMI, and MiTCR was used to assemble and quantify clonotypes. To exclude erroneous sequences, any TCR cDNA sequence not supported by at least two reads was discarded. The tcR package was used for downstream repertoire analysis, with clonotypes matched between fractions based on CDR3 nucleotide sequence plus V segment. Antigen specificity was annotated against VDJdb with VDJmatch, allowing one amino acid substitution in CDR3.

Specimen: PBMCs from blood, collected on the day of vaccination. The clonotype originates from a man in his fifties or sixties who received an inactivated influenza vaccine. Donor details come from another sample of the same person, matched by shared clones. The chain was built from TRBV5-6 and TRBJ2-3; the D gene is perhaps TRBD1, from 6 matching bases. The CDR3 reads CASSLWGQGQYF. The DNA is TGTGCCAGCAGCCTCTGGGGGCAGGGTCAGTATTTT.